Listed here are 32 T cell receptor beta chains from one sample, sequenced in a study of regulatory T cells in long-lasting Graves disease. To make TCR beta libraries, researchers used iRepertoire HTBI primers and Arm-PCR of CDR3 regions. TCRdb re-called the multiplex PCR reads through MiXCR, storing one row per CDR3 protein. The table has a few hundred thousand distinct CDR3 sequences, roughly 21% seen once. The time point denotes: persistent/refractory GD, antithyroid drugs over 5 years with positive TRAb. Scientists built the TCR library using RNA that was extracted from PBMCs. This sample comprised peripheral blood mononuclear cells (PBMCs), obtained when the disease was refractory, from a patient treated with antithyroid drugs. All receptors derive from a female donor with Graves disease.

This clonotype was observed many times. V and J are TRBV27 and TRBJ1-5; D unclear. CDR3 length equals 14 residues. In germline, CDR1 is MNHEY, CDR2 SMNVEV (reference sequence). The V and J ends lost 5 bases and 0 bases respectively, with 8 bases between them. CDR3 bases: TGTGCCAGCAGTCACACAGATAGCAATCAGCCCCAGCATTTT. It is translated as CASSHTDSNQPQHF.

This clonotype was counted only a few times. The chain uses TRBV25-1 and TRBJ2-7; 9 bases align to TRBD2. V dropped 1 base and J dropped 5; count of bases not matched to a gene: 9. Germline V gene sequence: CDR1 MGHDK, CDR2 SYGVNS. The CDR3 totals 16 residues. This chain's CDR3 is CASSEFGGRARDEQYF. The DNA of the CDR3 is TGTGCCAGCAGTGAATTTGGCGGGAGGGCCAGGGACGAGCAGTACTTC.

CDR3 DNA: TGTGCCAGCAGTAGGCCCCCTCCTTATAGCAATCAGCCCCAGCATTTT. Translated: CASSRPPPYSNQPQHF. The J gene is TRBJ1-5, the V gene TRBV6-1; no clear D. Germline CDR1 MNHNS, CDR2 SASEGT. V was cut by 5 bases and J by 0 bases, with 14 bases left in between. CDR3 size: 16 residues.

V is TRBV7-2 and J is TRBJ2-5; 8 positions agree with TRBD2. This CDR3 is built from 15 residues. Germline-derived CDR1 and CDR2 are SGHTA and FQGNSA. The V gene end was trimmed by 5 bases and the J gene end by 5 bases; junction bases not matched to a gene: 10. The CDR3 nucleotides are TGTGCCAGCAGCCCTTACCCTTCTAGCGGGGAGACCCAGTACTTC. Amino acids: CASSPYPSSGETQYF.

The sample holds many counts of this clonotype. The chain carries TRBV6-1 and TRBJ1-1, with unresolved D. Germline values: CDR1 MNHNS, CDR2 SASEGT. CDR3 size: 14 residues. Trimming took 6 bases from V and 0 from J, leaving 11 bases between them. CDR3 loop: CASSDGRMNTEAFF. The CDR3 DNA is TGTGCCAGCAGCGACGGACGGATGAACACTGAAGCTTTCTTT.

There are a few counts of this clonotype. J is TRBJ2-3 and V is TRBV12-3 or TRBV12-4; TRBD2 aligns across 12 bases. V trimming: 6 bases; J trimming: 4 bases; junction bases outside the gene matches: 2. This CDR3 has 14 residues. The CDR3 bases are TGTGCCAGCAGACTAGCGGGAGGACCAGATACGCAGTATTTT. The encoded protein is CASRLAGGPDTQYF.

The V call is TRBV5-1, the J call TRBJ2-7; TRBD1 aligns across 7 bases. This CDR3 comprises 15 residues. Trimming at V came to 0 bases and at J to 5 bases, leaving 8 bases not matched to a gene. Germline V gene data show CDR1 as SGHRS and CDR2 as YFSETQ. The CDR3 DNA reads TGCGCCAGCAGCTTGGTTAAACCGGGACAGCACGAGCAGTACTTC. Translation gives CASSLVKPGQHEQYF. The variable domain in full, with the rest retrieved from reference TRBV5-1 and TRBJ2-7, is KAGVTQTPRYLIKTRGQQVTLSCSPISGHRSVSWYQQTPGQGLQFLFEYFSETQRNKGNFPGRFSGRQFSNSRSEMNVSTLELGDSALYLCASSLVKPGQHEQYFGPGTRLTVT.

The chain couples TRBV20-1 to TRBJ1-4; TRBD1 matches 11 bases. J gave up 8 bases and V 0 bases, and 2 bases lay outside the gene matches. From germline, CDR1 is DFQATT and CDR2 SNEGSKA (reference sequence). This CDR3 spans 14 amino acids. CDR3 DNA sequence: TGCAGTGCTAGAGAAGGGACAGGGGGGGAAAAACTGTTTTTT. It specifies CSAREGTGGEKLFF.

The chain recombines TRBV6-1 with TRBJ1-3; D uncertain. V was shortened by 6 bases and J by 3 bases, with 6 bases between the two germline ends. There are 12 residues in the CDR3. The V gene's germline CDR1 is MNHNS and CDR2 SASEGT. CDR3 DNA sequence: TGTGCCAGCAGGCCGGATGGAAACACCATATATTTT. Its translation is CASRPDGNTIYF.

This clonotype was detected many times. The chain's CDR3 is CSARASQGLQETQYF. The CDR3 nucleotides read TGCAGTGCTAGAGCGTCCCAGGGGCTTCAAGAGACCCAGTACTTC. This chain links TRBV20-1 with TRBJ2-5; D may be TRBD1 (6 bases). The CDR3 contains 15 residues. Germline V lookup: CDR1 DFQATT, CDR2 SNEGSKA (reference sequence). Trimming cost V 1 base and J 2 bases, with 14 bases left between them.

J is TRBJ1-4 and V is TRBV20-1; D gene ambiguous. Trimming took 6 bases from V and 7 from J, leaving 9 bases between them. Per the germline V gene, CDR1 is DFQATT and CDR2 is SNEGSKA (reference sequence). CDR3 size: 11 residues. The CDR3: CSAIRREKLFF. CDR3 DNA sequence: TGCAGTGCAATAAGACGTGAAAAACTGTTTTTT.

This clonotype was counted many times. This chain joins TRBV7-2 and TRBJ2-7; D unresolved. This CDR3 has 14 residues. Germline CDR1 and CDR2: SGHTA and FQGNSA. Trimming removed 1 base from V and 6 bases from J, with 13 bases in between. CDR3 DNA: TGTGCCAGCAGCTTAGGGCCCTTAGCAACCGAGCAGTACTTC. It translates to CASSLGPLATEQYF.

Note on this clonotype: A read error may account for a junction end that differs from germline. This chain links TRBV5-8 with TRBJ1-4, with 11 bases lining up with TRBD1. Germline-derived CDR1 and CDR2 are SGHTS and YDEGEE. The CDR3 spans 15 residues. CDR3 DNA: TGTGCCAGCAGTTTGGCCGGACAGGGGGCTGAGAAACTGTTTTTT. This sequence encodes CASSLAGQGAEKLFF. The full variable domain, its missing parts supplied by reference TRBV5-8 and TRBJ1-4, is EAGVTQSPTHLIKTRGQQATLRCSPISGHTSVYWYQQALGLGLQFLLWYDEGEERNRGNFPPRFSGRQFPNYSSELNVNALELEDSALYLCASSLAGQGAEKLFFGSGTQLSVL.

The CDR3 here is CASSFGQSSYNEQFF. CDR3 nucleotide sequence: TGTGCCAGCAGCTTTGGGCAGAGCTCCTACAATGAGCAGTTCTTC. The V and J genes are TRBV7-2 and TRBJ2-1; unclear D gene. This CDR3 is 15 amino acids long. V dropped 3 bases and J dropped 0 bases, with 9 bases sitting between them. Germline CDR1 is SGHTA and CDR2 is FQGNSA.

This clonotype was seen ten or more times. CDR3 sequence reads: CASSYPTEQGGPHNSPLHF. DNA for the CDR3: TGTGCCAGCAGTTACCCCACGGAACAGGGAGGACCGCATAATTCACCCCTCCACTTT. The chain employs TRBV28 and TRBJ1-6; TRBD1 is a possible D gene (6 bases). The V end was cut by 4 bases, the J end by 5 bases, with 24 bases between. Germline V gene lookup returns CDR1 MDHEN and CDR2 SYDVKM. This CDR3 has 19 amino acids.

V and J are TRBV9 and TRBJ1-6, with unresolved D. CDR3 length: 13 residues. V was cut by 1 base and J by 10 bases, with 9 bases left in between. CDR1 and CDR2 (germline): SGDLS, YYNGEE. CDR3 protein: CASSVYAQSPLHF. DNA of the CDR3: TGTGCCAGCAGCGTATACGCTCAATCACCCCTCCACTTT.

This clonotype was seen only a few times. A read error may explain this, as a much larger clone is one base away. J is TRBJ2-2 and V is TRBV7-3; D is ambiguous. CDR1 is SGHTA and CDR2 is FQGTGA in the germline V gene. CDR3 length equals 13 residues. The ends were cut back, 2 bases at V and 6 bases at J, with 7 bases in the middle. The DNA of the CDR3 is TGTGCCAGCAGCTTATCGGGCCCCGGGGAGCTGTTTTTT. Protein product: CASSLSGPGELFF.

This clonotype was picked up many times. This chain uses TRBV2 with TRBJ2-5, with D hard to call. From germline, CDR1 is SNHLY and CDR2 FYNNEI. Trimming removed 4 bases from V and 1 base from J, with 10 bases in between. This CDR3 is built from 14 residues. CDR3 in amino acids: CASSGPMGQETQYF. In nucleotides, the CDR3 is TGTGCCAGCAGTGGACCGATGGGCCAAGAGACCCAGTACTTC.

This clonotype showed up many times. The rearrangement uses TRBV6-5 and TRBJ2-5, with TRBD2 matching 9 bases. After removal of 2 bases from V and 0 bases from J, the junction contained 13 bases not matched to a gene. CDR1 and CDR2 from the germline V gene are MNHEY and SVGAGI. The CDR3 spans 19 residues. The CDR3 loop reads CASSYDKGQAGGYQETQYF. The DNA of the CDR3 is TGTGCCAGCAGTTACGACAAGGGTCAAGCGGGAGGCTACCAAGAGACCCAGTACTTC.

This clonotype was seen more than once but under ten times. This rearrangement joins TRBV5-6 to TRBJ1-5, with D possibly being TRBD1 (6 bases). Trimming took off 5 bases at V and 4 bases at J, with 13 bases between the two ends. Germline V gene data show CDR1 as SGHDT and CDR2 as YYEEEE. This CDR3 spans 14 amino acids. The DNA for the CDR3 is TGTGCCAGCAGATTGAGGGGGAGTAATCAGCCCCAGCATTTT. Amino acids: CASRLRGSNQPQHF.

In this sample, this clonotype turned up many times. This rearrangement joins TRBV6-5 to TRBJ2-7, with D perhaps TRBD1 (6 bases). The germline V and J ends were trimmed by 6 bases and 6 bases, with 15 bases remaining between them. Germline-derived CDR1 and CDR2 are MNHEY and SVGAGI. The CDR3 sequence is 13 residues long. CDR3 nucleotides: TGTGCCAGCAGCTACGGGGACAACGGCGAGCAGTACTTC. It encodes CASSYGDNGEQYF.

This clonotype was seen more than once but under ten times. V and J are TRBV18 and TRBJ2-7; a weak D match, TRBD1 (5 bases). There are 13 residues in the CDR3. The germline CDR1 and CDR2 sequences are KGHSH and LQKENI. Trimming removed 5 bases from V and 7 bases from J, with 15 bases in between. CDR3 DNA: TGTGCCAGCTCAGTACACAGGTTTGAGGAGCAGTACTTC. It specifies CASSVHRFEEQYF.

This clonotype was picked up many times. This chain joins TRBV28 and TRBJ2-7, with TRBD1 matching over 7 bases. J gave up 3 bases and V 8 bases, and 4 bases lay outside the gene matches. The CDR3 totals 12 residues. Germline V gives CDR1 MDHEN, CDR2 SYDVKM. CDR3 nucleotides: TGTGCCAGCCGGGACAGCTTCTACGAGCAGTACTTC. Its translation is CASRDSFYEQYF. The entire variable domain, with the rest obtained from reference TRBV28 and TRBJ2-7, is as follows: DVKVTQSSRYLVKRTGEKVFLECVQDMDHENMFWYRQDPGLGLRLIYFSYDVKMKEKGDIPEGYSVSREKKERFSLILESASTNQTSMYLCASRDSFYEQYFGPGTRLTVT.

The CDR3 loop reads CASSQDWNRESDTQYF. The CDR3 DNA reads as TGCGCCAGCAGCCAAGATTGGAACAGGGAGTCAGATACGCAGTATTTT. The chain uses TRBV4-1 and TRBJ2-3; maybe TRBD1 (6 bases). The CDR3 length is 16 residues. V lost 0 bases and J 4 bases, leaving 14 bases between the germline ends. Germline CDR1 and CDR2: MGHRA and YSYEKL.

This clonotype has ten or more counts. The genes are TRBV28 and TRBJ1-1, with D hard to call. With 6 bases removed from V and 5 bases from J, the gap between germline ends came to 13 bases. Germline lookup yields CDR1 MDHEN and CDR2 SYDVKM. This CDR3 comprises 13 residues. The CDR3 DNA reads as TGTGCCAGCAGCTTGCGGGGAACAACTGAAGCTTTCTTT. This translates into CASSLRGTTEAFF.

The chain couples TRBV7-8 to TRBJ2-2; 9 positions match TRBD1. Germline assignment: CDR1 SGHVS and CDR2 FQNEAQ. Trimming removed 5 bases from V and 6 bases from J; junction bases left unmatched: 7. The length of the CDR3 is 15 residues. The CDR3: CASSPRTGVAGELFF. In DNA form, the CDR3 reads TGTGCCAGCAGCCCAAGGACAGGGGTCGCCGGGGAGCTGTTTTTT.

This rearrangement joins TRBV20-1 to TRBJ2-7; the D is unclear. There are 15 residues in the CDR3. V lost 0 bases and J lost 7, with 19 bases in between. Looked up from germline, CDR1 is DFQATT and CDR2 is SNEGSKA (reference sequence). The CDR3 DNA follows: TGCAGTGCTAGAGATCAGACTCGCCCCCCCTGGGAGCAGTACTTC. Translation: CSARDQTRPPWEQYF.

At least ten counts were recorded for this clonotype. This rearrangement joins TRBV27 to TRBJ1-1; TRBD1 is a possible D gene (6 bases). This CDR3 is built from 14 residues. Germline lookup yields CDR1 MNHEY and CDR2 SMNVEV (reference sequence). V lost 5 bases, J lost 5 bases, and 15 bases lay in between. The CDR3, as DNA: TGTGCCAGCAGTGTTATTGGGGGCTGGACTGAAGCTTTCTTT. This translates into CASSVIGGWTEAFF.

The chain combines TRBV12-3 or TRBV12-4 with TRBJ2-7; D perhaps matches TRBD2 (6 bases). The CDR3 spans 14 residues. The V gene lost 1 base and the J gene lost 3 bases, with 10 bases spanning the gap. The CDR3 DNA is TGTGCCAGCAGTTTAGGGGGGGTCTTCTACGAGCAGTACTTC. Translation: CASSLGGVFYEQYF.

Ten or more counts support this clonotype. This chain connects TRBV11-1 to TRBJ2-5; possible D gene TRBD2, 6 bases. V was pared by 3 bases and J by 2 bases, with 13 bases between. In germline, CDR1 is SGHAT, CDR2 FQDESV (reference sequence). The CDR3 runs to 15 residues. CDR3 DNA: TGTGCCAGCAGCTTCTCGGGACTTCCTCAAGAGACCCAGTACTTC. It is translated as CASSFSGLPQETQYF.

This chain connects TRBV15 to TRBJ2-7, with a weak D call TRBD2 (5 bases). The CDR3 totals 14 residues. Germline V gene sequence: CDR1 LNHNV, CDR2 YYDKDF (reference sequence). V shed 5 bases and J shed 3 bases, with 14 bases lying between them. The CDR3 loop is CATSHGLSYYEQYF. The CDR3 DNA follows: TGTGCCACCAGCCACGGACTCTCCTACTACGAGCAGTACTTC.

This clonotype was picked up a small number of times. The chain combines TRBV6-1 with TRBJ2-2, with D unresolved. The CDR3 is 16 amino acids. V was cut by 6 bases and J by 4 bases, with 18 bases left in between. CDR1 is MNHNS, CDR2 SASEGT, per germline. CDR3 residues: CASRPHLGEVTGELFF. The CDR3 DNA sequence: TGTGCCAGCAGGCCTCATCTGGGTGAGGTCACCGGGGAGCTGTTTTTT.